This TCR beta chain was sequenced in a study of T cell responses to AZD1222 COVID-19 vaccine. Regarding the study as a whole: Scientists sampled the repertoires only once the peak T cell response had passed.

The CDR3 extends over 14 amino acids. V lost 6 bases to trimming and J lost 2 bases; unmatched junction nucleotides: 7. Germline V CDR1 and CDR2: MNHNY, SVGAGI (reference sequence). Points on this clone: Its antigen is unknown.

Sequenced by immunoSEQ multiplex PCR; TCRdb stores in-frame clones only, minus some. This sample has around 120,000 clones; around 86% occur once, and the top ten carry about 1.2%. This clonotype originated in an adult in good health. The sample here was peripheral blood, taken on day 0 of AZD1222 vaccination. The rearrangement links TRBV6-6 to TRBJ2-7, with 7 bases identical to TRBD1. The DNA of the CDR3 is TGTGCCAGCAGCCCTACGACAGGGACCTACGAGCAGTACTTC. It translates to CASSPTTGTYEQYF.